This is a list of T cell receptor beta chains from one sample in a study of cytomegalovirus exposure and HLA in healthy donors. Repertoires were generated with immunoSEQ multiplex PCR, while TCRdb's copy carries only in-frame clones and drops some. The table lists more than 95,000 clones, around 75% of them singletons. Specimen: PBMCs. Receptors were obtained from a man aged 35 to 55 in good health and CMV-seronegative. Each CDR3 is given with its conserved first and last residue. Each record gives: V gene, J gene, CDR3 protein.

TRBV11-1	TRBJ1-2	CASSRDSRYGYTF
TRBV29-1	TRBJ1-2	CSVEGPRPSTHYGYTF
TRBV5-5	TRBJ2-2	CASTNEQATGELFF
TRBV7-9	TRBJ1-1	CASSQRVEGSTEAFF
TRBV5-4	TRBJ2-5	CASSSAETQYF
TRBV7-2	TRBJ2-5	CASSPQAGGETQYF
TRBV27	TRBJ2-7	CASSHTTYEQYF
TRBV6-6	TRBJ2-7	CASAGGTYEQYF
TRBV7-9	TRBJ2-2	CASSLGATGELFF
TRBV30	TRBJ2-7	CAWTGQGDYEQYF
TRBV29-1	TRBJ2-7	CSVDWTGGNEQYF
TRBV7-9	TRBJ2-1	CASSLTGRGGFWQFF
TRBV9	TRBJ2-1	CASSDNYNEQFF
TRBV19	TRBJ2-2	CASSLAGGPSRELFF
TRBV7-9	TRBJ2-7	CASSLAGTSGTYEQYF
TRBV6-6	TRBJ1-2	CASSYSNSGGPFGYTF
TRBV5-4	TRBJ2-7	CASSPGLAGARSYEQYF
TRBV7-9	TRBJ1-1	CASSKRQGPNTEAFF
TRBV2	TRBJ2-2	CASRSAGNTGELFF
TRBV7-9	TRBJ2-2	CASSQDRDTGELFF
TRBV15	TRBJ2-5	CATSGSGGPRETQYF
TRBV27	TRBJ2-7	CASSLSAGNYEQYF
TRBV7-9	TRBJ1-5	CASSPMGDGNQPQHF
TRBV4-2	TRBJ2-7	CASSPLAWTTGTGIYEQYF
TRBV4-3	TRBJ2-2	CASSHSGGNTGELFF
TRBV27	TRBJ2-5	CASSFDSLETQYF
TRBV4-2	TRBJ2-1	CASSHRGGSSYNEQFF
TRBV7-9	TRBJ1-5	CASSLAAGPLGALQPQHF
TRBV4-3	TRBJ1-1	CASSQDGGGENTEAFF
TRBV14	TRBJ2-5	CASRRQGGETQYF
TRBV19	TRBJ2-3	CASRGGGTDTQYF
TRBV6-6	TRBJ2-2	CASSYSTGTGELFF
TRBV6-5	TRBJ1-2	CASSSVDRSYTF
TRBV5-6	TRBJ2-1	CASSLGSWGGTYNEQFF
TRBV18	TRBJ1-1	CASSPFNGRTLGNTEAFF
TRBV2	TRBJ1-1	CASRTGHNTEAFF
TRBV11-2	TRBJ2-1	CASSLGGWGNEQFF
TRBV5-1	TRBJ2-7	CASSLGGSIGGYEQYF
TRBV10-2	TRBJ2-7	CASSVAGAYEQYF
TRBV5-1	TRBJ1-3	CASSLNRERGNTIYF
TRBV14	TRBJ2-5	CASSRDGRALETQYF
TRBV10-3	TRBJ2-7	CAISDGLAGGDEQYF
TRBV11-2	TRBJ1-1	CASSLAESGTEAFF
TRBV5-4	TRBJ2-4	CASSGRDSKNIQYF
TRBV2	TRBJ2-4	CASSEAVGGGSGHIQYF